Sequencing of this T cell receptor beta chain was carried out in a study of cytomegalovirus exposure and HLA in healthy donors. Points from the study as a whole: With DRB1 most and HLA-C fewest, TCR association rates differed between HLA loci in a later analysis.

As concerns this clone: What it binds is not known.

There are 14 residues in the CDR3. CDR1 and CDR2 from the germline V gene are LNHDA and SQIVND (reference sequence). V was cut by 4 bases and J by 3 bases, with 9 bases left in between. The PCR was carried out with 60 Vbeta primers and 13 Jbeta primers. Assay used: immunoSEQ multiplex PCR; TCRdb lists only in-frame clones, some missing. This table has about 120,000 clones, 81% appearing once. V gene TRBV19 combines with J gene TRBJ2-2; D is unclear. The material sequenced was PBMCs. This receptor was taken from a man younger than 35 in good health and CMV-seropositive. The CDR3 sequence is CASSTARDTGELFF. CDR3 nucleotide sequence: TGTGCCAGTAGTACAGCTCGGGACACCGGGGAGCTGTTTTTT.